The 22 T cell receptor beta chains listed next were all sequenced from one sample in a study of technical replicates of blood from a handful of donors. Measured with immunoSEQ multiplex PCR; TCRdb has only the in-frame clones, and not every one. The data contain about 100,000 clones, 95% of them seen just once; the ten biggest clones take up under 0.35%. Sequenced material: T cells isolated from PBMCs. The receptors were sampled from a human donor in good health.

The chain employs TRBV20-1 and TRBJ2-1; D not resolved. The length of the CDR3 is 11 residues. The V and J ends lost 3 bases and 7 bases respectively, with 7 bases between them. Germline values: CDR1 DFQATT, CDR2 SNEGSKA (reference sequence). CDR3 bases: TGCAGTGCTAGGGGCTTTAATGAGCAGTTCTTC. Its translation is CSARGFNEQFF.

J is TRBJ2-5 and V is TRBV5-6; D unclear. Germline CDR1 and CDR2: SGHDT and YYEEEE. There are 14 residues in the CDR3. V lost 4 bases to trimming and J lost 0 bases, with 10 bases between them. The CDR3 region has the DNA TGTGCCAGCAGCCTGCTAGAAAACCAAGAGACCCAGTACTTC. Its translation: CASSLLENQETQYF.

The chain employs TRBV7-2 and TRBJ2-6; tentative D call: TRBD1 (6 bases). Trimming left V 1 base short and J 3 bases short, with 10 bases between. Germline assignment: CDR1 SGHTA and CDR2 FQGNSA. The CDR3 length is 16 residues. The CDR3 spells CASSLGPGVGANVLTF. The CDR3 DNA sequence: TGTGCCAGCAGCTTAGGCCCAGGGGTTGGGGCCAACGTCCTGACTTTC.

V gene TRBV27 combines with J gene TRBJ2-1, with 8 bases fitting TRBD1. CDR3 size: 15 residues. After removal of 4 bases from V and 4 bases from J, the junction contained 6 bases not matched to a gene. Germline V gene data show CDR1 as MNHEY and CDR2 as SMNVEV (reference sequence). The CDR3 sequence is CASSSRDRPYNEQFF. CDR3 DNA: TGTGCCAGCAGTTCCCGGGACAGGCCTTACAATGAGCAGTTCTTC.

The V gene is TRBV19, the J gene TRBJ2-1; 7 bases are a match to TRBD2. CDR1 and CDR2 (germline): LNHDA, SQIVND (reference sequence). The CDR3 is 16 residues long. The V and J ends lost 8 bases and 6 bases, in that order; junction bases with no gene match: 16. The CDR3 sequence is CASATPYLAGLNEQFF. In nucleotides, the CDR3 is TGTGCCAGTGCTACCCCTTACTTAGCGGGCCTCAATGAGCAGTTCTTC.

The V gene is TRBV7-2, the J gene TRBJ2-7, with D uncertain. This CDR3 contains 14 residues. The germline V gene encodes CDR1 SGHTA and CDR2 FQGNSA. V was shortened by 5 bases and J by 3 bases, with 14 bases between the two germline ends. CDR3 loop: CASSSRVTNYEQYF. In nucleotides, the CDR3 is TGTGCCAGCAGCAGCCGGGTCACCAACTACGAGCAGTACTTC.

This chain joins TRBV9 and TRBJ2-1; D perhaps matches TRBD2 (6 bases). The V gene lost 0 bases and the J gene lost 4 bases, with 11 bases spanning the gap. This CDR3 region has 15 residues. The germline gives CDR1 SGDLS, CDR2 YYNGEE. CDR3 in DNA: TGTGCCAGCAGCGTAGAGTCTAGCGAGTACAATGAGCAGTTCTTC. Protein product: CASSVESSEYNEQFF.

The CDR3 DNA reads as TGTGCCAGCAGTCCGCCGTACAGGGGGCGAGAGACCCAGTACTTC. This codes for CASSPPYRGRETQYF. The chain is built from TRBV28 and TRBJ2-5; 9 nucleotides align to TRBD1. The CDR3 sequence is 15 residues long. Per germline, CDR1 MDHEN and CDR2 SYDVKM. The ends lost 5 bases at V and 4 bases at J; junction bases unmatched: 8.

V and J are TRBV19 and TRBJ2-1, with 9 bases lining up with TRBD1. Trimming cost V 10 bases and J 4 bases; bases outside gene matches: 14. This CDR3 contains 16 residues. Germline CDR1 and CDR2: LNHDA and SQIVND (reference sequence). The CDR3 DNA reads TGTGCCACGAAAGAGTATACAGGGGGCCTATACAATGAGCAGTTCTTC. The encoded protein is CATKEYTGGLYNEQFF.

The chain recombines TRBV5-1 with TRBJ2-1; D is unclear. Trimming removed 0 bases from V and 5 bases from J, with 9 bases in between. Germline V gives CDR1 SGHRS, CDR2 YFSETQ. The CDR3 spans 14 residues. The CDR3 loop is CASSLGYSNNEQFF. The CDR3 bases are TGCGCCAGCAGCTTGGGCTACAGCAACAATGAGCAGTTCTTC. Looking up the rest from reference TRBV5-1 and TRBJ2-1 gives the full variable domain: KAGVTQTPRYLIKTRGQQVTLSCSPISGHRSVSWYQQTPGQGLQFLFEYFSETQRNKGNFPGRFSGRQFSNSRSEMNVSTLELGDSALYLCASSLGYSNNEQFFGPGTRLTVL.

A single count supports this clone. The chain couples TRBV27 to TRBJ1-3; maybe TRBD1 (5 bases). V gave up 4 bases and J gave up 3 bases, with 13 bases separating them. CDR1 and CDR2 (germline): MNHEY, SMNVEV (reference sequence). The CDR3 runs to 15 residues. CDR3 in DNA: TGTGCCAGCAGTTCGCCGGGGGAGGTTGGAAACACCATATATTTT. Protein: CASSSPGEVGNTIYF.

Here the CDR3 DNA reads TGCAGCGTTGGGTGGAGGGGAAACACCGGGGAGCTGTTTTTT. Its translation: CSVGWRGNTGELFF. V usage is TRBV29-1 and J usage is TRBJ2-2; D is possibly TRBD2 (6 bases). Germline assignment: CDR1 SQVTM and CDR2 ANQGSEA. V was clipped by 4 bases and J by 2 bases, with 11 bases between them. The CDR3 covers 14 residues.

The rearrangement joins TRBV6-1 to TRBJ2-7, with a weak D call TRBD2 (5 bases). CDR1 and CDR2 (germline): MNHNS, SASEGT. CDR3 length: 12 amino acids. The V and J ends lost 6 bases and 3 bases respectively, with 9 bases between them. CDR3 protein: CASSLGGYEQYF. The CDR3 nucleotides read TGTGCCAGCAGCCTAGGAGGCTACGAGCAGTACTTC.

V gene TRBV7-2 combines with J gene TRBJ1-3; TRBD1 agrees at 7 bases. J gave up 0 bases and V 4 bases, and 3 bases lay outside the gene matches. CDR3 length equals 15 residues. The V gene's germline CDR1 is SGHTA and CDR2 FQGNSA. CDR3 amino acids: CASSSWDSSGNTIYF. For the CDR3, the DNA is TGTGCCAGCAGCTCGTGGGACAGCTCTGGAAACACCATATATTTT.

V gene TRBV9 combines with J gene TRBJ1-1; D possibly corresponds to TRBD1 (6 bases). CDR1 is SGDLS and CDR2 is YYNGEE in the germline V gene. The germline V and J ends were trimmed by 4 bases and 2 bases, with 15 bases remaining between them. The CDR3 is 15 residues long. CDR3 in DNA: TGTGCCAGCAGCCCTCCGGGACAAGAAAACACTGAAGCTTTCTTT. Translation: CASSPPGQENTEAFF. Combining the CDR3 with reference TRBV9 and TRBJ1-1 gives the whole variable domain DSGVTQTPKHLITATGQRVTLRCSPRSGDLSVYWYQQSLDQGLQFLIQYYNGEERAKGNILERFSAQQFPDLHSELNLSSLELGDSALYFCASSPPGQENTEAFFGQGTRLTVV.

The V call is TRBV10-3, the J call TRBJ1-2; TRBD1 agrees at 7 bases. The germline CDR1 and CDR2 sequences are ENHRY and SYGVKD. This CDR3 is 15 amino acids long. V gave up 2 bases and J gave up 1 base; unmatched junction bases: 4. The CDR3, as DNA: TGTGCCATCAGTGAGCCGGACAGGCTTAACTATGGCTACACCTTC. Its protein is CAISEPDRLNYGYTF.

Details on this clone: Because the CDR3's place on the DNA is in doubt, the DNA is left out and the CDR3 is given as listed by TCRdb. The chain carries TRBV4-3 and TRBJ1-2; the table calls TRBD1, which could not be checked here. From germline, CDR1 is LGHNA and CDR2 YSLEER. The CDR3 is made up of 16 amino acids, end residues included. CDR3 loop: CASSQEAFGTGAACTF.

The V gene is TRBV6-5, the J gene TRBJ1-2, with unresolved D. The CDR3 runs to 14 residues. The V gene's germline CDR1 is MNHEY and CDR2 SVGAGI. The V gene lost 6 bases and the J gene lost 0 bases, with 11 bases spanning the gap. This chain's CDR3 is CASSYSLPNYGYTF. DNA for the CDR3: TGTGCCAGCAGCTACAGCCTTCCTAACTATGGCTACACCTTC.

V gene TRBV9 combines with J gene TRBJ2-7; a possible D gene is TRBD1 (6 bases). V lost 1 base, J lost 5 bases, and 10 bases lay in between. The V gene's germline CDR1 is SGDLS and CDR2 YYNGEE. This CDR3 spans 13 amino acids. CDR3 residues: CASSVTGINEQYF. The CDR3 bases are TGTGCCAGCAGCGTAACAGGGATCAACGAGCAGTACTTC.

The chain couples TRBV4-2 to TRBJ1-4; no definite D call. The CDR3 covers 14 residues. Germline CDR1 is LGHNA and CDR2 is YNFKEQ. V was cut by 3 bases and J by 10 bases, with 15 bases left in between. CDR3 coding DNA: TGTGCCAGCAGCCACGCCGGTCCGGAGGGAAAACTGTTTTTT. It translates to CASSHAGPEGKLFF.

This chain links TRBV14 with TRBJ2-7; D is perhaps TRBD1 (5 bases). V dropped 0 bases and J dropped 4 bases, with 10 bases sitting between them. The length of the CDR3 is 14 residues. The V gene's germline CDR1 is SGHDN and CDR2 FVKESK. CDR3 in amino acids: CASSQERRGYEQYF. The CDR3 coding sequence is TGTGCCAGCAGCCAAGAACGTAGGGGATACGAGCAGTACTTC.

The V and J genes are TRBV9 and TRBJ2-2, with 10 positions matching TRBD2. The CDR3 runs to 20 residues. Trimming took 4 bases from V and 1 from J; bases not matched to a gene: 16. In germline, CDR1 is SGDLS, CDR2 YYNGEE. In DNA, the CDR3 is TGTGCCAGCAGCCCCCGGAGAGGGACTAGCGAGACCTGGAACACCGGGGAGCTGTTTTTT. It translates to CASSPRRGTSETWNTGELFF.